This paragraph reports one T cell receptor (beta chain). Its target is not known. Profiling relied on immunoSEQ multiplex PCR, and the TCRdb table lists in-frame clones only, not all of them. The top ten hold more than 15% of the sample, which has roughly 90,000 clones, about 83% seen once. This record comes from a study of PD-1 blockade in classical Hodgkin lymphoma. General study results and limits: Whoever responded completely had baseline diversity much like that seen in newly diagnosed patients.

Time point meaning: cycle 4 day 1 (C4D1), after five to seven weeks of nivolumab. Relapse after autologous stem cell transplantation occurred in every patient, and brentuximab vedotin exposure varied. V lost 5 bases to trimming and J lost 1 base, with 11 bases between them. The CDR3 extends over 14 amino acids. The germline CDR1 and CDR2 sequences are SGHAT and FQNNGV. Sample: peripheral blood mononuclear cells (PBMCs), taken before the fourth cycle of nivolumab. The TCR comes from a human donor with classical Hodgkin lymphoma. V gene TRBV11-2 combines with J gene TRBJ1-1, with a possible D match to TRBD1 (6 bases). CDR3 coding DNA: TGTGCCAGCAGCAAGACAGGAGGGAACACTGAAGCTTTCTTT. Translated: CASSKTGGNTEAFF.